Listed below are T cell receptor beta chains from one sample, sequenced in a study of human T cells and chemical hapten exposure. Using its own MiXCR run on the RACE reads, TCRdb lists one record per CDR3 protein. This table holds some 70,000 distinct CDR3 sequences, 10% found once. Sample: whole blood, taken in connection with sensitization to the hapten diphenylcyclopropenone (DPC). Source of these receptors: a woman between 50 and 59 years old with alopecia areata. Some clones in this sample may be carry-over from other donors' samples. The CDR3 runs from the conserved cysteine through the conserved F or W. A D gene is named only where the DNA matches it firmly. Only part of the rows carry a size: once, few, many, or a class if the clone is expanded.

. TRBJ1-2 few TRBV20-1 CSARGVEERYGYTF TGCAGTGCTAGAGGGGTGGAGGAAAGATATGGCTACACCTTC
. TRBJ2-3 . TRBV11-2 CASSDRRRALRSTDTQYF TGTGCCAGCAGCGACCGGCGCAGGGCCCTCCGGAGTACAGATACGCAGTATTTT
. TRBJ1-1 many TRBV11-2 CASSKGQYMNTEAFF TGTGCCAGCAGCAAAGGACAGTACATGAACACTGAAGCTTTCTTT
. TRBJ2-5 . TRBV7-5 CISVPESKETQFF .
. TRBJ2-7 few TRBV3-1 CASSQDLVRYEQYF TGTGCCAGCAGCCAAGATCTCGTTCGCTACGAGCAGTACTTC
TRBD2 TRBJ2-5 few TRBV7-6 CASSLQLAGLDQYF TGTGCCAGCAGCTTACAACTAGCGGGACTAGATCAGTACTTC
TRBD1 TRBJ1-5 many TRBV6-2/TRBV6-3 CASRYHTGGGPQHF TGTGCCAGCAGGTACCACACAGGGGGTGGACCCCAGCATTTT
. TRBJ1-1 . TRBV2 CASSEVTGSSAEAFF TGTGCCAGCAGTGAAGTGACAGGTTCCTCGGCTGAAGCTTTCTTT
. TRBJ1-5 few TRBV6-6 CASSDNLGDQPQHF TGTGCCAGCAGCGACAACCTGGGCGACCAGCCCCAGCATTTT
. TRBJ2-1 few TRBV10-3 CAISASVATAYNEQFF TGTGCCATCAGCGCCTCGGTGGCGACCGCCTACAATGAGCAGTTCTTC
. TRBJ1-5 . TRBV12-3/TRBV12-4 CADYQPQHF TGTGCCGATTATCAGCCCCAGCATTTT
TRBD1 TRBJ1-6 . TRBV5-1 CATRTGVNNSPLHF TGCGCCACCCGGACAGGGGTAAATAATTCACCCCTCCACTTT
TRBD1 TRBJ1-3 few TRBV20-1 CSAIQGASGNTIYF TGCAGTGCTATACAGGGGGCTTCAGGAAACACCATATATTTT
. TRBJ2-7 . TRBV7-8 CASSLVGQGPYEQYF TGTGCCAGCAGCTTAGTTGGGCAGGGTCCATACGAGCAGTACTTC
TRBD1 TRBJ1-1 many TRBV7-2 CASSRTGEWAEAFF TGTGCCAGCAGCCGGACAGGGGAATGGGCTGAAGCTTTCTTT
. TRBJ2-5 . TRBV29-1 CSVSGSQEAQYF TGCAGCGTATCGGGCTCCCAAGAGGCCCAGTACTTC
TRBD2 TRBJ2-7 many TRBV7-9 CASRPTSGYEQYF TGTGCCAGCAGACCGACTAGCGGCTACGAGCAGTACTTC
. TRBJ2-2 many TRBV7-7 CASSQGLTGELFF TGTGCTAGCAGCCAGGGGCTGACCGGGGAGCTGTTTTTT
. TRBJ2-2 many TRBV29-1 CSVGTGTNTGELFF TGCAGCGTGGGTACCGGGACTAACACCGGGGAGCTGTTTTTT
. TRBJ2-4 few TRBV4-1 CASSQVGEKLAKNIQYF TGCGCCAGCAGCCAAGTAGGCGAAAAGCTAGCCAAAAACATTCAGTACTTC
. TRBJ2-7 many TRBV29-1 CSVVPDTYEQYF TGCAGCGTTGTTCCCGACACCTACGAGCAGTACTTC
. TRBJ2-7 many TRBV7-9 CASSRTGSLAGAYEQYF TGTGCCAGCAGCCGGACAGGGTCGTTAGCGGGGGCCTACGAGCAGTACTTC
. TRBJ2-3 many TRBV29-1 CSVESSHSYTDTQYF TGCAGCGTTGAATCTTCGCACAGCTACACAGATACGCAGTATTTT
. TRBJ1-1 . TRBV7-8 CASSLEMGGEAFF TGTGCCAGCAGCTTAGAAATGGGCGGAGAAGCTTTCTTT
TRBD2 TRBJ2-1 few TRBV29-1 CSVSTSGVYNEQFF TGCAGCGTGTCGACTAGCGGCGTCTACAATGAGCAGTTCTTC
. TRBJ1-1 few TRBV6-5 CASRDQGKSTEAFF TGTGCCAGCAGAGACCAAGGGAAGTCCACTGAAGCTTTCTTT
. TRBJ1-3 . TRBV3-1 CASSQGNPSGNTIYF TGTGCCAGCAGCCAAGGGAATCCCTCTGGAAACACCATATATTTT
TRBD2 TRBJ2-3 . TRBV10-2 CASSGSGSTDTQYF TGCGCCAGCAGTGGTAGCGGGAGCACAGATACGCAGTATTTT
TRBD2 TRBJ2-2 . TRBV12-3/TRBV12-4 CASSLRAPGLEAGELFF TGTGCCAGCAGTTTAAGGGCCCCGGGACTAGAGGCCGGGGAGCTGTTTTTT
. TRBJ2-1 many TRBV2 CASSSNPGLGLNEQFF TGTGCCAGCAGCTCGAACCCGGGACTGGGTCTAAATGAGCAGTTCTTC